Presented here are 11 T cell receptor beta chains from one specimen sequenced in a study of shared clonotypes between healthy human individuals. Generated by immunoSEQ multiplex PCR, the TCRdb table keeps only in-frame clones and is missing some. Here the sample spans approximately 2.1 million clones, approximately 95% being singletons. What was sequenced was naive CD4+ T cells from PBMCs. The subset is: CD45RA+ positively selected. These TCRs come from a young man in good health. Some clones in this sample may be carry-over from other donors' samples.

This chain connects TRBV4-3 to TRBJ2-1; a weak D match, TRBD2 (5 bases). Germline V gene lookup returns CDR1 LGHNA and CDR2 YSLEER. The CDR3 has 16 amino acids. Trimming left V 1 base short and J 8 bases short, with 18 bases between. For the CDR3, the DNA is TGCGCCAGCAGCCAAGTGGAGCGGCCGGTGGGCCATGAGCAGTTCTTC. Residues: CASSQVERPVGHEQFF.

In its sample, this clone was seen a few times. The chain uses TRBV18 and TRBJ1-2; TRBD1 agrees at 7 bases. Germline V gene sequence: CDR1 KGHSH, CDR2 LQKENI. The CDR3 loop spans 15 amino acids. Trimming cost V 3 bases and J 1 base; bases outside gene matches: 5. The DNA of the CDR3 is TGTGCCAGCTCACCGTCACGGGACAGTAACTATGGCTACACCTTC. Translation: CASSPSRDSNYGYTF.

About this clone itself: A read error may account for a junction end that differs from germline. Within the sample, other DNA sequences also encode this same CDR3. The chain has TRBV5-3 and TRBJ1-1; D remains unclear. TRBV5-3 is an ORF, with its function uncertain. The CDR3 runs to 10 residues. As DNA, the CDR3 is TGTGCCAGAATTAGACGGGAAGCCTTCTTT. This encodes CARIRREAFF.

The chain joins TRBV6-1 to TRBJ2-7; D gene unclear. The V gene lost 2 bases and the J gene lost 3 bases, with 8 bases spanning the gap. Germline-derived CDR1 and CDR2 are MNHNS and SASEGT. The CDR3 runs to 13 residues. The CDR3 DNA sequence: TGTGCCAGCAGTGAATCTATAATCTACGAGCAGTACTTC. Translated: CASSESIIYEQYF.

In regard to this clone: Other DNA sequences in this sample translate to the same CDR3. The chain combines TRBV28 with TRBJ1-3; D remains unclear. This CDR3 region has 13 residues. Germline V gives CDR1 MDHEN, CDR2 SYDVKM. Trimming took off 3 bases at V and 4 bases at J, with 7 bases between the two ends. The CDR3 DNA sequence: TGTGCCAGCAGTTTCCTGTCGGGAAACACCATATATTTT. Its translation is CASSFLSGNTIYF.

In nucleotides, the CDR3 is TGTGCCTGGAATTGGGGACTAGCGGGAGGGGACGGGACCCAGTACTTC. Translating it yields CAWNWGLAGGDGTQYF. The genes are TRBV30 and TRBJ2-5, with 16 positions matching TRBD2. CDR3 size: 16 residues. Trimming at V came to 4 bases and at J to 7 bases, leaving 9 bases not matched to a gene. Per the germline V gene, CDR1 is GTSNPN and CDR2 is SVGIG (reference sequence).

V and J are TRBV19 and TRBJ2-7; TRBD2 aligns across 7 bases. Germline V gene lookup returns CDR1 LNHDA and CDR2 SQIVND (reference sequence). V lost 6 bases to trimming and J lost 7 bases; unmatched junction nucleotides: 9. The CDR3 contains 13 residues. Here the CDR3 reads CASSSPGLMEQYF. DNA of the CDR3: TGTGCCAGTAGCTCACCGGGACTAATGGAGCAGTACTTC. The full variable domain, its missing parts supplied by reference TRBV19 and TRBJ2-7, is DGGITQSPKYLFRKEGQNVTLSCEQNLNHDAMYWYRQDPGQGLRLIYYSQIVNDFQKGDIAEGYSVSREKKESFPLTVTSAQKNPTAFYLCASSSPGLMEQYFGPGTRLTVT.

The chain couples TRBV23-1 to TRBJ2-1, with D unresolved. TRBV23-1 is noted as an ORF with a role that remains uncertain. Trimming stripped 1 base from V and 12 bases from J, with 4 bases between. The CDR3 is made up of 10 amino acids. In nucleotides, the CDR3 is TGCGCCAGCAGTCAATGCGGGCAGTTCTTC. This sequence encodes CASSQCGQFF.

This sequence joins TRBV5-1 and TRBJ2-4; a weak D match, TRBD2 (6 bases). The germline V and J ends were trimmed by 0 bases and 9 bases, with 16 bases remaining between them. CDR1 and CDR2 from the germline V gene are SGHRS and YFSETQ. The CDR3 length is 15 residues. DNA of the CDR3: TGCGCCAGCAGCTTGGGAGGCGGGCAGGGAGGCATTCAGTACTTC. Amino acids: CASSLGGGQGGIQYF.

This sequence joins TRBV7-2 and TRBJ2-3; D is uncertain. The CDR3 totals 16 residues. V lost 0 bases, J lost 3 bases, and 13 bases lay in between. The V gene's germline CDR1 is SGHTA and CDR2 FQGNSA. CDR3: CASSLALTGVTDTQYF. As DNA, the CDR3 is TGTGCCAGCAGCTTAGCGCTTACGGGTGTGACAGATACGCAGTATTTT.

This clone was recorded only once. The chain has TRBV14 and TRBJ2-1; D unresolved. This CDR3 is 13 amino acids long. V was cut by 5 bases and J by 3 bases, with 8 bases left in between. Germline lookup yields CDR1 SGHDN and CDR2 FVKESK. The CDR3 DNA reads TGTGCCAGCAGCTATACAGTCTACAATGAGCAGTTCTTC. It translates to CASSYTVYNEQFF.